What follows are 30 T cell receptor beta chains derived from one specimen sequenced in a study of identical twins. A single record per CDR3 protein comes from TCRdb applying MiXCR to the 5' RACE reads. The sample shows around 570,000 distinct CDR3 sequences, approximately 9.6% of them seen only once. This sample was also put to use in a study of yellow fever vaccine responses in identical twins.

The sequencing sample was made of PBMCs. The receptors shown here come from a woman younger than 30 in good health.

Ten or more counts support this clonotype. The CDR3 DNA sequence: TGTGCCAGCAGCTTAGTTTTCGATGAGCAGTTCTTC. This sequence encodes CASSLVFDEQFF. The chain employs TRBV7-9 and TRBJ2-1; D is uncertain. CDR1 and CDR2 (germline): SEHNR, FQNEAQ (reference sequence). The CDR3 contains 12 residues. The V and J ends lost 1 base and 8 bases respectively, with 6 bases between them.

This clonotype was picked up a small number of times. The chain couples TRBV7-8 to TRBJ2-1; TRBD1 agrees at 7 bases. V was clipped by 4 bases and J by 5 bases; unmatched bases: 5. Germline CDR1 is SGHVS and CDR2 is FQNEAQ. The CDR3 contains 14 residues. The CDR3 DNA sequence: TGTGCCAGCAGCTCGCGAACAGGGGACAATGAGCAGTTCTTC. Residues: CASSSRTGDNEQFF.

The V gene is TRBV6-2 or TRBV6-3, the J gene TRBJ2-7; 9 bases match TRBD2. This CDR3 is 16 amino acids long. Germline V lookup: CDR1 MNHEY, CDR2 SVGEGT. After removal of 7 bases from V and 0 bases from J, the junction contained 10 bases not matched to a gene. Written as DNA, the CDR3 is TGTGCCAGCACCTTGGGACTAGCTGGACGCTCCTACGAGCAGTACTTC. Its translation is CASTLGLAGRSYEQYF.

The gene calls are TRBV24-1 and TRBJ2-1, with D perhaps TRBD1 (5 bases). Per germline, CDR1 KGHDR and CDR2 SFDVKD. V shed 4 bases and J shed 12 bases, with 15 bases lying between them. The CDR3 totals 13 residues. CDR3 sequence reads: CATSDPDREVQFF. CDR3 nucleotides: TGTGCCACCAGTGACCCCGACAGAGAGGTGCAGTTCTTC.

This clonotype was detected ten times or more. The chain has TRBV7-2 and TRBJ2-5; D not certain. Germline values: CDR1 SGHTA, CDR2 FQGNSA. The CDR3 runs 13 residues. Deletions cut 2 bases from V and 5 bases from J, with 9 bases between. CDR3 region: CASSLLGMETQYF. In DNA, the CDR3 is TGTGCCAGCAGCTTACTAGGGATGGAGACCCAGTACTTC.

Written as DNA, the CDR3 is TGTGCCAGCTGTTTCCCGACTAGCGGTAAACCCAACACCGGGGAGCTGTTTTTT. Protein product: CASCFPTSGKPNTGELFF. The chain carries TRBV3-1 and TRBJ2-2; 9 nucleotides align to TRBD2. Per the germline V gene, CDR1 is LGHDT and CDR2 is YNNKEL (reference sequence). J lost 2 bases, V lost 8 bases, and 15 bases had no gene match. This CDR3 is built from 18 residues.

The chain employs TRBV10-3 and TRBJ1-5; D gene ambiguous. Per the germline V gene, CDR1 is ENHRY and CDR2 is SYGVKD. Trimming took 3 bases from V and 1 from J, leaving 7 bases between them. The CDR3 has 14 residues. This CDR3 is CAISDEASNQPQHF. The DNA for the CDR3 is TGTGCCATCAGTGATGAGGCCAGCAATCAGCCCCAGCATTTT.

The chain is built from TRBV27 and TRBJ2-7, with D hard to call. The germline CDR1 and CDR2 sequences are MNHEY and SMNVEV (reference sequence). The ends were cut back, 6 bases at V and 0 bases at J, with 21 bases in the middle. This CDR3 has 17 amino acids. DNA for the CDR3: TGTGCCAGCAGCCTCCGAGTCGGGTCGAAAAGCTCCTACGAGCAGTACTTC. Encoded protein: CASSLRVGSKSSYEQYF.

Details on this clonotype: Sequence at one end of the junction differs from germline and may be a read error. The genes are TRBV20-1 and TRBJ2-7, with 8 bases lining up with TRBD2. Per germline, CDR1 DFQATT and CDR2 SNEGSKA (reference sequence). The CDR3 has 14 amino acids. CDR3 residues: CRATQRGTSCEQYF. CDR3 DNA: TGCAGAGCTACTCAGCGGGGGACCTCCTGCGAGCAGTACTTC.

This CDR3 reads CSARGVGITAYEQYF. The CDR3 region has the DNA TGCAGTGCTAGGGGGGTGGGTATAACTGCCTACGAGCAGTACTTC. The V and J genes are TRBV20-1 and TRBJ2-7; D assignment may be TRBD1 or TRBD2 (5 bases each). Germline values: CDR1 DFQATT, CDR2 SNEGSKA (reference sequence). The CDR3 contains 15 residues. Deletions cut 3 bases from V and 2 bases from J, with 17 bases between.

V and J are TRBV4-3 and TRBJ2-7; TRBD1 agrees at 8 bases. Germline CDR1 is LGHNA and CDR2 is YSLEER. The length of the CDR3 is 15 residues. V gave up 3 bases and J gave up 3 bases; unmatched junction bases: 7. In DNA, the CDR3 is TGCGCCAGCAGCCATTCCTCGGGACAGGACTACGAGCAGTACTTC. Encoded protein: CASSHSSGQDYEQYF.

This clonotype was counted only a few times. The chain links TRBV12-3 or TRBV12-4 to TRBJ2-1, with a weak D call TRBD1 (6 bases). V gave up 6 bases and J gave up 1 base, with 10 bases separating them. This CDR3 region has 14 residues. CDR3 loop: CASSWGRSYNEQFF. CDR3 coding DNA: TGTGCCAGCAGCTGGGGGCGGTCCTACAATGAGCAGTTCTTC.

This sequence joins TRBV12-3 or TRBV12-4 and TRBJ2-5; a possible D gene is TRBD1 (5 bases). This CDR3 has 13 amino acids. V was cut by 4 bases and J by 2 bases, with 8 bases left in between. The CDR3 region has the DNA TGTGCCAGCAGTTCTCGACAGCAAGAGACCCAGTACTTC. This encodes CASSSRQQETQYF.

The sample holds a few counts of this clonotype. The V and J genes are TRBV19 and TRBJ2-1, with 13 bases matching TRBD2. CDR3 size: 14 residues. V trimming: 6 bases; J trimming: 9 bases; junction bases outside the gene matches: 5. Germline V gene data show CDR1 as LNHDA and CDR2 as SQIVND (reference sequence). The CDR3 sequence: CASRPGLAGTEQFF. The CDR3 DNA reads TGTGCCAGTAGGCCGGGACTAGCGGGAACTGAGCAGTTCTTC. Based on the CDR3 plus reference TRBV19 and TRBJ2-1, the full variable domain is DGGITQSPKYLFRKEGQNVTLSCEQNLNHDAMYWYRQDPGQGLRLIYYSQIVNDFQKGDIAEGYSVSREKKESFPLTVTSAQKNPTAFYLCASRPGLAGTEQFFGPGTRLTVL.

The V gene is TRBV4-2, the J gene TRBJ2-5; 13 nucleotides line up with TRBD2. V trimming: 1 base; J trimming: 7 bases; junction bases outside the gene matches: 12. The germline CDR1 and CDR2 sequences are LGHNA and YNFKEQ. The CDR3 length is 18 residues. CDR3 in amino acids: CASSQGGLAGQNFATQYF. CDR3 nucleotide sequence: TGTGCCAGCAGCCAAGGGGGACTAGCGGGACAGAATTTCGCGACCCAGTACTTC.

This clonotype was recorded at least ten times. Written as DNA, the CDR3 is TGTGCCACCAGCAACGACCAGGGGGCACTAGGGGGATTCGGCTACACCTTC. Translation gives CATSNDQGALGGFGYTF. The V gene is TRBV15, the J gene TRBJ1-2; 8 bases fit TRBD1. From germline, CDR1 is LNHNV and CDR2 YYDKDF (reference sequence). The CDR3 length is 17 residues. J was trimmed by 8 bases and V by 4 bases; bases with no gene match: 18.

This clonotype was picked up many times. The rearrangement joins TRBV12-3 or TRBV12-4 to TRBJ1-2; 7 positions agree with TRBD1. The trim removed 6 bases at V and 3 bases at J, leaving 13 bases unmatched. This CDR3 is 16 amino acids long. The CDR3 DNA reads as TGTGCCAGCAGCAAAATCTTGACAGGGCTGGACTATGGCTACACCTTC. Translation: CASSKILTGLDYGYTF.

The CDR3 spells CSAADSYEQYF. CDR3 DNA sequence: TGCAGTGCCGCCGACAGCTACGAGCAGTACTTC. The chain recombines TRBV20-1 with TRBJ2-7; a possible D gene is TRBD1 (5 bases). Germline values: CDR1 DFQATT, CDR2 SNEGSKA (reference sequence). This CDR3 spans 11 amino acids. Deletions cut 6 bases from V and 3 bases from J, with 9 bases between.

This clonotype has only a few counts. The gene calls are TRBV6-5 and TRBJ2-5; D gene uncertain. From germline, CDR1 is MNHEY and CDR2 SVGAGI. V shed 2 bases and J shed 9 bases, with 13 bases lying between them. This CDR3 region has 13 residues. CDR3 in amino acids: CASSYRPESAQYF. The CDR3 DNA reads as TGTGCCAGCAGTTACCGCCCCGAGTCGGCCCAGTACTTC.

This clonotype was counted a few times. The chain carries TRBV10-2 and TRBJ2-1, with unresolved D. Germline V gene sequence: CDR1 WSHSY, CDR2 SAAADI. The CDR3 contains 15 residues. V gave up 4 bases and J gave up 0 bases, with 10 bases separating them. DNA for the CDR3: TGCGCCAGCAGTGGGAAAAGACTCTCCTACAATGAGCAGTTCTTC. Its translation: CASSGKRLSYNEQFF.

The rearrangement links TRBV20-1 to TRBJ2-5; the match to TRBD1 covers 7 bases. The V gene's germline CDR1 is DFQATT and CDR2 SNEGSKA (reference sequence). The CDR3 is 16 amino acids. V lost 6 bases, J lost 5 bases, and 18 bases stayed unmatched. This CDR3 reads CSAQPLLQGKRETQYF. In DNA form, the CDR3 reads TGCAGTGCCCAACCCCTCCTACAGGGGAAGCGGGAGACCCAGTACTTC.

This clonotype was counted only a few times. The CDR3 DNA reads TGTGCCAGCAGCAGAGGGGGGACCTGGTACTTC. Translated: CASSRGGTWYF. The chain employs TRBV11-2 and TRBJ2-7; D possibly matches TRBD1 or TRBD2 (6 bases each). The CDR3 is 11 amino acids. V was cut by 5 bases and J by 12 bases, with 14 bases left in between. The germline CDR1 and CDR2 sequences are SGHAT and FQNNGV.

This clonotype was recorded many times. The CDR3 sequence: CATSDSDRGPYEQYF. The CDR3 region has the DNA TGTGCCACCAGTGATTCGGACAGGGGGCCCTACGAGCAGTACTTC. This chain joins TRBV24-1 and TRBJ2-7, with 11 bases matching TRBD1. The junction had 1 base not matched to a gene; V was cut back by 2 bases and J by 2 bases. This CDR3 has 15 residues. The germline CDR1 and CDR2 sequences are KGHDR and SFDVKD.

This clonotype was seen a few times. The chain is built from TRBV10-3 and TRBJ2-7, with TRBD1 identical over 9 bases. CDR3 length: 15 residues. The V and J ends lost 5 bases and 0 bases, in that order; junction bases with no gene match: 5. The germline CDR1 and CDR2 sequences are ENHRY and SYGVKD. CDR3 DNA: TGTGCCATCAGTACCGGGACAGGGTTCTCCTACGAGCAGTACTTC. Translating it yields CAISTGTGFSYEQYF.

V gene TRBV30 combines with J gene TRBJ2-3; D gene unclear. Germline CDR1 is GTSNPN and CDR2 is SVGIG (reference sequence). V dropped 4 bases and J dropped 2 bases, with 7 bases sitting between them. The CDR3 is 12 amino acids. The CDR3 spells CAWNPTTDTQYF. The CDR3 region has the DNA TGTGCCTGGAATCCAACCACAGATACGCAGTATTTT.

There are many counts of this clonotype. The CDR3 sequence: CASSQAGFTEQFF. The CDR3 coding sequence is TGCGCCAGCAGCCAAGCGGGATTTACTGAGCAGTTCTTC. The rearrangement uses TRBV4-3 and TRBJ2-1; TRBD2 might be the D (5 bases). Germline V gives CDR1 LGHNA, CDR2 YSLEER. The CDR3 length is 13 residues. Trimming removed 1 base at V and 9 bases at J, with 10 bases between.

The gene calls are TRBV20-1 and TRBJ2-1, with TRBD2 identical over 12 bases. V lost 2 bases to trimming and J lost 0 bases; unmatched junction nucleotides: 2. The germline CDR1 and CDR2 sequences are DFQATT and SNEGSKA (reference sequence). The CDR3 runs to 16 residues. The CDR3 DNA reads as TGCAGTGCTAGACTAGCGGGAGGGCCCTCCTACAATGAGCAGTTCTTC. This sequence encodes CSARLAGGPSYNEQFF.

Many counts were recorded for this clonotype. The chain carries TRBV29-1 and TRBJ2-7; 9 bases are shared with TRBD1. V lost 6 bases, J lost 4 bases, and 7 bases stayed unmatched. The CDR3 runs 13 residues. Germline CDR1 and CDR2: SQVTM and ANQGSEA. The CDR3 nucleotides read TGCAGCGTAGACGGACAGGGGCCATACGAGCAGTACTTC. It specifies CSVDGQGPYEQYF.

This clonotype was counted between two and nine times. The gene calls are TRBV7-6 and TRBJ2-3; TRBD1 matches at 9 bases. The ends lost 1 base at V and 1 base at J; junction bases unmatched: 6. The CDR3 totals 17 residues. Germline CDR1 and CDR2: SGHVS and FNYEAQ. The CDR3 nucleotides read TGTGCCAGCAGCTTAGGTACAGGGGGCGTTGGCACAGATACGCAGTATTTT. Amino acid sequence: CASSLGTGGVGTDTQYF.

The CDR3 here is CATSDGWLQETQYF. CDR3 in DNA: TGTGCCACCAGTGATGGCTGGCTGCAAGAGACCCAGTACTTC. The rearrangement joins TRBV24-1 to TRBJ2-5, with D hard to call. Deletions cut 3 bases from V and 2 bases from J, with 9 bases between. Germline V CDR1 and CDR2: KGHDR, SFDVKD. The CDR3 has 14 amino acids.